Sequencing of this T cell receptor beta chain was carried out in a study of T cell responses to AZD1222 COVID-19 vaccine. Deletions cut 1 base from V and 7 bases from J, with 10 bases between. The CDR3 has 14 amino acids. In germline, CDR1 is MGHDK, CDR2 SYGVNS. Profiled with immunoSEQ multiplex PCR; TCRdb holds only in-frame clones, not every one. The repertoire includes under 200,000 clones, just over 90% of them detected once, and around 4% sits in the top ten. The rearrangement uses TRBV25-1 and TRBJ1-4; the D is unclear. This clonotype was sampled from an adult in good health. Sequences were derived from peripheral blood, sampled on day 0 of MenACWY control vaccination. In DNA, the CDR3 is TGTGCCAGCAGTGAATCTCTCAGCGGTGAAAAACTGTTTTTT. Protein: CASSESLSGEKLFF.